This TCR beta chain emerged from a study of blood T cell repertoires in COVID-19 (dated by TCRdb to about 2020). Some background on the complete study: Samples from collaborators originated in the United States, Italy and Spain and spanned both the acute and convalescent phases of COVID-19. The prospective study material was composed of cDNA or gDNA derived from T cells, B-cell-depleted T cells, or PBMCs. Subjects who had been exposed to COVID-19, were actively infected with it, or had recovered from it provided the deeply sampled blood TCRbeta repertoires that made up the dataset. The repertoires were made available in a free public database intended to serve as a resource for research on the immune response to SARS-CoV-2. The samples were drawn from two sources: the first 160 participants of the ongoing ImmuneRACE study, and 1,254 subjects contributed by 6 global collaborators. Nearly every sample came with metadata listing a de-identified subject ID, COVID-19 status, age in years and sex. Where HLA class I and class II types were available, the types were taken from metadata supplied by the sample provider, not from assay-based typing. The full study reports these points: How much clinical and demographic metadata was included differed by source and by participant, and the metadata was provided uncurated.

TCRbeta CDR3 regions were amplified from genomic DNA using the immunoSEQ Assay, a bias-controlled multiplex PCR. Regarding the original processing steps: Nucleated cell counts per sample were estimated from amplification of reference gene primers within the assay. To quantify the absolute abundance of each unique TCRbeta CDR3 rearrangement, sequence reads were collapsed and filtered. Productive Simpson clonality was computed per sample as the square root of Simpson's diversity index over productive rearrangements. In TCRdb, the immuneACCESS table is reduced to in-frame sequences with V and J assigned. These tables do not hold every clone; where another copy was compared, an unresolved V gene accounts for under half, and the others remain unexplained. The V and J calls and clone size were taken over from that table, and D and trimming were inferred from the DNA. The sample table contains around 87,000 clones; only one count was recorded for around four fifths of them. Jointly, the top ten make up about 16% of the sample.

As concerns this clone: The clone's antigen remains unknown. Base qualities are not at hand, and no much larger clone is one base apart.

Collaborating institutions collected whole blood in K2EDTA tubes following their own protocols. Collaborator samples were shipped for TCRbeta analysis as frozen whole blood, isolated PBMCs, or DNA extracted from either sample type. The TCR originated in a human donor in a cohort sampled during active COVID-19. The material sequenced was peripheral blood.

The CDR3: CASSSGSESPLHF. The sequenced DNA is TGTGCCAGCAGCTCGGGAAGCGAATCACCCCTCCACTTT. The chain was built from TRBV5-6 and TRBJ1-6, with no reliable assignment of the D segment. From the cysteine through the phenylalanine, the CDR3 covers 13 amino acids. Only CDR3 DNA is held: 39 bases, read in frame from base 1. V is shortened by 3 bases, J by 10 bases, and the region joining them spans 11 bases. CDR1 and CDR2 are drawn from the germline V gene: SGHDT, YYEEEE. This CDR3, with the reference TRBV5-6 and TRBJ1-6 proteins standing in past its ends, gives the full variable domain DAGVTQSPTHLIKTRGQQVTLRCSPKSGHDTVSWYQQALGQGPQFIFQYYEEEERQRGNFPDRFSGHQFPNYSSELNVNALLLGDSALYLCASSSGSESPLHFGNGTRLTVT.